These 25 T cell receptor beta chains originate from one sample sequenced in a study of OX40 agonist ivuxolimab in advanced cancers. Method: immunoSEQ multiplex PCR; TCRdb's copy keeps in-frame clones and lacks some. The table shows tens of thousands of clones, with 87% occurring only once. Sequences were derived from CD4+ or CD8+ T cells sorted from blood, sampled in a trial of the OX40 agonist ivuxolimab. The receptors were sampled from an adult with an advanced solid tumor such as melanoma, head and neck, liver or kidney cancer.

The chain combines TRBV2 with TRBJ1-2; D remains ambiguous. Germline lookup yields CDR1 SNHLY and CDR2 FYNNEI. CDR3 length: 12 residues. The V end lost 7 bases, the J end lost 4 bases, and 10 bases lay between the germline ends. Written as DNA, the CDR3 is TGTGCCAGCATACCGACGATCTATGGCTACACCTTC. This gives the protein CASIPTIYGYTF.

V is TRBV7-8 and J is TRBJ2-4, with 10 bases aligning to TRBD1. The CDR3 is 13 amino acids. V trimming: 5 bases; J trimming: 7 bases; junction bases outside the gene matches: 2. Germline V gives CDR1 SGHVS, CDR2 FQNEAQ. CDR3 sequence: CASSTGQGNIQYF. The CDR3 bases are TGTGCCAGCAGCACGGGACAGGGGAACATTCAGTACTTC.

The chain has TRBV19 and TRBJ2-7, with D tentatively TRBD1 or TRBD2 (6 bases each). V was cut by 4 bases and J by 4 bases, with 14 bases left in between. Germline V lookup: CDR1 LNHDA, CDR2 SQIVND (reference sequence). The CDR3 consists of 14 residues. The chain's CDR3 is CASSRGALGYEQYF. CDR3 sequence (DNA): TGTGCCAGTAGTAGGGGGGCGCTTGGGTACGAGCAGTACTTC.

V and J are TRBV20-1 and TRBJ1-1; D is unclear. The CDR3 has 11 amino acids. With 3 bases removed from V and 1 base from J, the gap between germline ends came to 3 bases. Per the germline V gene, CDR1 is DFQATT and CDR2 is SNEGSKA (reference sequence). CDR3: CSARRNTEAFF. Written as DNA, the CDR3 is TGCAGTGCTAGGAGGAACACTGAAGCTTTCTTT.

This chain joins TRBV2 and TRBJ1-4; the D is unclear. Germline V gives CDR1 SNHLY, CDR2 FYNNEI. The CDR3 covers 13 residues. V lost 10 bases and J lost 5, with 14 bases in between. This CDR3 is CATQEIGNEKLFF. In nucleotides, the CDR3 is TGTGCCACCCAAGAGATTGGGAATGAAAAACTGTTTTTT.

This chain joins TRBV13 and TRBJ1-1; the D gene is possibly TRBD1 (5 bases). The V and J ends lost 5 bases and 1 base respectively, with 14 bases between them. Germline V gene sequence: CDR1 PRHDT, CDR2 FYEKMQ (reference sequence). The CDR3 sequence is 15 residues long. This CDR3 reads CASSPGLGGNTEAFF. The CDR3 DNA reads TGTGCCAGCAGCCCGGGGTTGGGGGGGAACACTGAAGCTTTCTTT.

CDR3: CASRSGTLAGELFF. The CDR3, as DNA: TGTGCCAGCAGGTCCGGGACCTTAGCCGGGGAGCTGTTTTTT. The chain has TRBV9 and TRBJ2-2, with D possibly being TRBD1 or TRBD2 (5 bases each). The length of the CDR3 is 14 residues. Germline CDR1 is SGDLS and CDR2 is YYNGEE. The ends were cut back, 5 bases at V and 6 bases at J, with 14 bases in the middle.

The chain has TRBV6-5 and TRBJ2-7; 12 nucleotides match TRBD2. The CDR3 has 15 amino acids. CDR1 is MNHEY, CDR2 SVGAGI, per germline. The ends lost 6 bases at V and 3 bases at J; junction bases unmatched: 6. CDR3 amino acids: CASSRTSGKGYEQYF. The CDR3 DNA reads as TGTGCCAGCAGCCGGACTAGCGGGAAGGGCTACGAGCAGTACTTC.

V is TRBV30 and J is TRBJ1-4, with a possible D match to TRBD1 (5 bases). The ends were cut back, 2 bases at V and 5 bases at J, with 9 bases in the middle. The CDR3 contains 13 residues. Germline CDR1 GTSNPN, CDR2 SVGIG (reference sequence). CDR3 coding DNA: TGTGCCTGGAGTAAGACAGTGAATGAAAAACTGTTTTTT. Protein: CAWSKTVNEKLFF.

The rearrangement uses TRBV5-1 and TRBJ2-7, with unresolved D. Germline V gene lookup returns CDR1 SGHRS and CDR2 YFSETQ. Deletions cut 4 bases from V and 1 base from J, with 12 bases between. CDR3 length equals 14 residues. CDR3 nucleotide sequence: TGCGCCAGCAGCCCTCTGACGGAGTCCTACGAGCAGTACTTC. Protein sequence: CASSPLTESYEQYF.

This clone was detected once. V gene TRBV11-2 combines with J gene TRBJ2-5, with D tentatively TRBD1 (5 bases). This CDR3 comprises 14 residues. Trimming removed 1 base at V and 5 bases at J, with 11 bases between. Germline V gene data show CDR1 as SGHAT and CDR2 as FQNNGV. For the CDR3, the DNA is TGTGCCAGCAGCTTAGCTAGGAGACAGGAGACCCAGTACTTC. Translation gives CASSLARRQETQYF.

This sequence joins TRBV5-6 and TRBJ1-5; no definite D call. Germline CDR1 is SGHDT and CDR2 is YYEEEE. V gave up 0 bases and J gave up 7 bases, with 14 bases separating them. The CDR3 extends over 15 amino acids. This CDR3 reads CASSLGQNSGQPQHF. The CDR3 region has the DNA TGTGCCAGCAGCTTGGGGCAGAATAGCGGGCAGCCCCAGCATTTT.

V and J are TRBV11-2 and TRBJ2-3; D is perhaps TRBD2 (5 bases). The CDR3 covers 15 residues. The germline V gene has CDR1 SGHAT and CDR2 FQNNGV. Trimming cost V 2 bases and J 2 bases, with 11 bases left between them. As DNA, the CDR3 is TGTGCCAGCAGCTTATGGGGAGAATACACAGATACGCAGTATTTT. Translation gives CASSLWGEYTDTQYF.

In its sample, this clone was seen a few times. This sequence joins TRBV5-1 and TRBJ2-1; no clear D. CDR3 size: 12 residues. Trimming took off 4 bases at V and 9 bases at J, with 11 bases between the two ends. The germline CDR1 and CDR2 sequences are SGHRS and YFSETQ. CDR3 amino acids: CASSPESFEQFF. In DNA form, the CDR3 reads TGCGCCAGCAGCCCGGAGTCTTTTGAGCAGTTCTTC.

The CDR3 coding sequence is TGTGCCAGCAGCGTAGGGGACAGGGGACAACTGTTTTTT. Translating it yields CASSVGDRGQLFF. The V gene is TRBV9, the J gene TRBJ1-4, with TRBD1 identical over 10 bases. The junction had 2 bases not matched to a gene; V was cut back by 0 bases and J by 12 bases. CDR3 length: 13 amino acids. Germline values: CDR1 SGDLS, CDR2 YYNGEE.

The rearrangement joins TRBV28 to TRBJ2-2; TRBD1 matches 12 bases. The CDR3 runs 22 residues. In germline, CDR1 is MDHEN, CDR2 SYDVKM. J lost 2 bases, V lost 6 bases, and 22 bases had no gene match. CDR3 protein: CASRQPAFGPGQGASNTGELFF. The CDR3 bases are TGTGCCAGCAGACAGCCTGCATTTGGCCCGGGACAGGGGGCCTCAAACACCGGGGAGCTGTTTTTT.

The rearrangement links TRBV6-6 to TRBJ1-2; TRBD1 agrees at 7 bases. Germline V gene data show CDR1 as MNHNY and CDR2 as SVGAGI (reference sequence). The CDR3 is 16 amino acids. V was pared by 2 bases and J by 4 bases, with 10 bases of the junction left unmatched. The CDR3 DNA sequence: TGTGCCAGCAGTTACCCCCGACAGGGAGTCTTCTATGGCTACACCTTC. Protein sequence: CASSYPRQGVFYGYTF.

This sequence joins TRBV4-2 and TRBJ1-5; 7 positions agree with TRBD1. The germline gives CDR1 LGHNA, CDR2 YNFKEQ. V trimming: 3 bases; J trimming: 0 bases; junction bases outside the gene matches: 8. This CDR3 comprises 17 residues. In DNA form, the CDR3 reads TGTGCCAGCAGCCACACTCAGGGGGGGAATAGCAATCAGCCCCAGCATTTT. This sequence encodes CASSHTQGGNSNQPQHF.

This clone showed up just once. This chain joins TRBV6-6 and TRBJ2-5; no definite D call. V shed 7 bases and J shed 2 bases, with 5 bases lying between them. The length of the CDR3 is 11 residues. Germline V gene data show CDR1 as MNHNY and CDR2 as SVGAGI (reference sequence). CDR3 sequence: CASTQQETQYF. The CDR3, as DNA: TGTGCCAGCACGCAGCAAGAGACCCAGTACTTC.

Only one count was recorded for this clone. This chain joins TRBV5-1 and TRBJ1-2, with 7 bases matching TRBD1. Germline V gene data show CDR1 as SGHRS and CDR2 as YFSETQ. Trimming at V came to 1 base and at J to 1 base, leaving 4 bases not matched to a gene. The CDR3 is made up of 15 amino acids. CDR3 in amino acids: CASSLKWDSNYGYTF. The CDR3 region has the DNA TGCGCCAGCAGCTTGAAGTGGGACAGTAACTATGGCTACACCTTC.

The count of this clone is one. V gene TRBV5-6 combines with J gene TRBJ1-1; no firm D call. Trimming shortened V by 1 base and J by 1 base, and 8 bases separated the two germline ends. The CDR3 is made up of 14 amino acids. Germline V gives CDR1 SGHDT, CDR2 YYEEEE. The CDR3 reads CASSLSMRNTEAFF. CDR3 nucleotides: TGTGCCAGCAGCTTGTCGATGAGGAACACTGAAGCTTTCTTT.

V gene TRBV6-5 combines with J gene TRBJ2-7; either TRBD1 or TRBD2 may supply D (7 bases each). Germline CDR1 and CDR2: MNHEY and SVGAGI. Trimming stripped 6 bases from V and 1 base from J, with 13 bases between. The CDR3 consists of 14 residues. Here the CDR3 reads CASRAGGASYEQYF. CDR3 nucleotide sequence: TGTGCCAGCAGGGCAGGGGGGGCTTCCTACGAGCAGTACTTC.

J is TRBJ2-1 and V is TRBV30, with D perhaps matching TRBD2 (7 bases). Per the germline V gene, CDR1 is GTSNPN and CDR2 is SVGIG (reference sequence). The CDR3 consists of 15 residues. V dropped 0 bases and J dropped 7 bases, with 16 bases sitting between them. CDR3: CAWSVKGGSLNEQFF. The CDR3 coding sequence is TGTGCCTGGAGTGTAAAGGGGGGGTCTTTGAATGAGCAGTTCTTC.

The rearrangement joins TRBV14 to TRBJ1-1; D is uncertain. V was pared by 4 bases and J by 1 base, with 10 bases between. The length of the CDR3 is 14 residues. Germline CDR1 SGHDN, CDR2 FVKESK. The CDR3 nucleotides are TGTGCCAGCAGCCCTTCCGGACGGAACACTGAAGCTTTCTTT. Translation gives CASSPSGRNTEAFF. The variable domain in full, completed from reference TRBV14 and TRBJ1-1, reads EAGVTQFPSHSVIEKGQTVTLRCDPISGHDNLYWYRRVMGKEIKFLLHFVKESKQDESGMPNNRFLAERTGGTYSTLKVQPAELEDSGVYFCASSPSGRNTEAFFGQGTRLTVV.

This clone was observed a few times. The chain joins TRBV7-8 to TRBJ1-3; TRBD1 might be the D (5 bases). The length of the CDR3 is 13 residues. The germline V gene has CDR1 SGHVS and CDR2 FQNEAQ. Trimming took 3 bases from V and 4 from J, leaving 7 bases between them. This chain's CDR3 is CASSLTVGNTIYF. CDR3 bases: TGTGCCAGCAGCTTGACAGTCGGAAACACCATATATTTT.